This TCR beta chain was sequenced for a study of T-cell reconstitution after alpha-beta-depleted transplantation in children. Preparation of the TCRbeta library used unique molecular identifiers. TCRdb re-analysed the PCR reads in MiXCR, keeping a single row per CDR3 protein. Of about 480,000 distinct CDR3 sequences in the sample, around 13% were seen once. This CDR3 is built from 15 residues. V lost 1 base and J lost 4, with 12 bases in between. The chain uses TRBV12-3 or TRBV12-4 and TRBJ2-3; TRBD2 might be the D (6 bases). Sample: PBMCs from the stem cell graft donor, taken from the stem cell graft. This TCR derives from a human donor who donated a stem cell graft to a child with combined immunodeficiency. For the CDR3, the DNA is TGTGCCAGCAGTTTAGGGGGCGGGAACGCAGATACGCAGTATTTT. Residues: CASSLGGGNADTQYF.